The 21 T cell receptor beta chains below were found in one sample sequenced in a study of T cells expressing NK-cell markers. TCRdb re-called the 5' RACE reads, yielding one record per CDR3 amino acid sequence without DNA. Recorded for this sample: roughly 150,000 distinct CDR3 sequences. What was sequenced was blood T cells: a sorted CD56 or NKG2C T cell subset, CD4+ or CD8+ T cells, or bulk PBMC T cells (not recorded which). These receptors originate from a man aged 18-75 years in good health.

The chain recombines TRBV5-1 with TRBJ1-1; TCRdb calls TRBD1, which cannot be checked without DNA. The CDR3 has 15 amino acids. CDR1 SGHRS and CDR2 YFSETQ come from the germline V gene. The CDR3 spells CASSPGTGWNTEAFF.

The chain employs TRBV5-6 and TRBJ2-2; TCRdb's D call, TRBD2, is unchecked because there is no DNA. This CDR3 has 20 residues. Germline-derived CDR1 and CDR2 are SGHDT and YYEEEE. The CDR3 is CASSFPTSGGAYFNTGELFF.

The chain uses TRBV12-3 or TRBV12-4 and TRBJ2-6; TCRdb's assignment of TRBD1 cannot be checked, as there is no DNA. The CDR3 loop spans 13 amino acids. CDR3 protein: CAGWGPGANVLTF.

Here the CDR3 reads CASSKDRVNYNEQFF. The V gene is TRBV19, the J gene TRBJ2-1; as DNA is missing, the TRBD1 call by TCRdb cannot be tested. Germline CDR1 reads LNHDA; CDR2 reads SQIVND (reference sequence). This CDR3 is built from 15 residues.

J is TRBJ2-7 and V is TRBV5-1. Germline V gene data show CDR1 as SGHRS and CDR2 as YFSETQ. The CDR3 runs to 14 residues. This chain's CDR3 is CASSLEDKSYEQYF.

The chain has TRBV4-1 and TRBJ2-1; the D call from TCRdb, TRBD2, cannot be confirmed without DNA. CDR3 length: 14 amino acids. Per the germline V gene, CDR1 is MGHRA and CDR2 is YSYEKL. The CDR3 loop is CASSRLGSGNEQFF.

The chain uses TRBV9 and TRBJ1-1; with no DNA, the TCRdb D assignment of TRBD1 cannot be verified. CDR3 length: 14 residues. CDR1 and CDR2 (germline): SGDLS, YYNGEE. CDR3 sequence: CASSVGQGATEAFF.

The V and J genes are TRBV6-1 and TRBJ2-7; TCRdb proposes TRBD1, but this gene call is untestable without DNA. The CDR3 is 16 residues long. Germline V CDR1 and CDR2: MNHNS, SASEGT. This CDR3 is CASSPLVEPTSYEQYF.

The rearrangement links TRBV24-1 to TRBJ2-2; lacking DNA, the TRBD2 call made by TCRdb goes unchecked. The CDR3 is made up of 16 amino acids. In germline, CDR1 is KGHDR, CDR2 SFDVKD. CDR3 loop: CATSDLPAGNTGELFF.

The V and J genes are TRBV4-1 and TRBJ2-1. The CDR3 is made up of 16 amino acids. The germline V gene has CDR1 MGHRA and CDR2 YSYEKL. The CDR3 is CASSQVPDSSYNEQFF.

CDR3 region: CASSTASYEQYF. The chain uses TRBV28 and TRBJ2-7. CDR1 and CDR2 (germline): MDHEN, SYDVKM. The CDR3 length is 12 residues.

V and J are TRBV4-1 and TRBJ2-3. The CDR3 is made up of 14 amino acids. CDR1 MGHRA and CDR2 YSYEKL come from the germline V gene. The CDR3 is CASSQDDGLDTQYF.

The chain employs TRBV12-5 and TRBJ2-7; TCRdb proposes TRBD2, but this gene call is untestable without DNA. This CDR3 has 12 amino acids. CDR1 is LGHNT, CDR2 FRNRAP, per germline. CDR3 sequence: CASGMAAREQYF.

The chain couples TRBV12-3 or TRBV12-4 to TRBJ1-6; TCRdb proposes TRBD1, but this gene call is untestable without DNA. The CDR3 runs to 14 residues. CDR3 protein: CASSLAGGYSPLHF.

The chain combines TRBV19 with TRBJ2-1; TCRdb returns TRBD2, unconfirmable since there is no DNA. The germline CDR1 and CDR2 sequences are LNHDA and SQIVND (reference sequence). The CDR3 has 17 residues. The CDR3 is CASSMWAGGQRYNEQFF.

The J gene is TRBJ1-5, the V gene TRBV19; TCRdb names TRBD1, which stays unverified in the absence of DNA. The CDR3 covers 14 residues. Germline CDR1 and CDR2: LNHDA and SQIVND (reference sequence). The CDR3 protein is CASSITGLNQPQHF.

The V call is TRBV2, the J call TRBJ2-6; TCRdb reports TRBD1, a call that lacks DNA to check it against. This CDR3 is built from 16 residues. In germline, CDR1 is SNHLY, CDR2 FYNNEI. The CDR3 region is CASSALRVSGANVLTF.

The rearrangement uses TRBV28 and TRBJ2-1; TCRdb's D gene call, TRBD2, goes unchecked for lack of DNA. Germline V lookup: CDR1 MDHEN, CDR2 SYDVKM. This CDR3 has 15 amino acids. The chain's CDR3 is CASLIKRGGYNEQFF.

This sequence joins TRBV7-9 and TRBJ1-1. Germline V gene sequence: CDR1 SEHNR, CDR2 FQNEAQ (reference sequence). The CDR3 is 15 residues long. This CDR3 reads CASSQVGGPNTEAFF.

The CDR3: CASSSSQGAQDEAFF. The rearrangement links TRBV2 to TRBJ1-1; TCRdb indicates TRBD1, and absent DNA this call remains unverified. The CDR3 is made up of 15 amino acids. Germline CDR1 and CDR2: SNHLY and FYNNEI. Together with reference TRBV2 and TRBJ1-1, the CDR3 gives the full variable domain: EPEVTQTPSHQVTQMGQEVILRCVPISNHLYFYWYRQILGQKVEFLVSFYNNEISEKSEIFDDQFSVERPDGSNFTLKIRSTKLEDSAMYFCASSSSQGAQDEAFFGQGTRLTVV.

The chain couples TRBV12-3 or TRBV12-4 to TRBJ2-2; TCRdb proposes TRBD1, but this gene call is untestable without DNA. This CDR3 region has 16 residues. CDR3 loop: CASSTIDRANTGELFF.